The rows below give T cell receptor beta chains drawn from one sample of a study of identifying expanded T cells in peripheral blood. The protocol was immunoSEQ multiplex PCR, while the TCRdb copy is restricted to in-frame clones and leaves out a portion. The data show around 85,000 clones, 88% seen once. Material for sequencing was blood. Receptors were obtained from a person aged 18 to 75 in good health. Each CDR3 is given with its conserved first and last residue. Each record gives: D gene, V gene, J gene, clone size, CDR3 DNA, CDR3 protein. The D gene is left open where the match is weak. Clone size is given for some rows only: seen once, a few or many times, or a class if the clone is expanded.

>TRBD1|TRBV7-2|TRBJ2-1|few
TGTGCCAGCAGCTTAGGGGTCGGGACAGCCGCAGCGGAGCAGTTCTTC
CASSLGVGTAAAEQFF
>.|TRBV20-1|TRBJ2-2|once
TGCAGTGCTATATTGTTAGGGGAGCTGTTTTTT
CSAILLGELFF
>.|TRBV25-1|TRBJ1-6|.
TGTGCCAGCAGTGAACCCAGGCCCTATAATTCACCCCTCCACTTT
CASSEPRPYNSPLHF
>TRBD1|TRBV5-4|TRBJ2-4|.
TGTGCCAGCAGCTTGGGACTCTTAGGACAGGGGAACATTCAGTACTTC
CASSLGLLGQGNIQYF
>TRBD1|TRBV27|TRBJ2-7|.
TGTGCCAGCAGCCCTAGGGGACAGATAATACCCTACGAGCAGTACTTC
CASSPRGQIIPYEQYF
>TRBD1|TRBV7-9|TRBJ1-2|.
TGTGCCAGCAGCTCTTGGACAGGATCTAACTATGGCTACACCTTC
CASSSWTGSNYGYTF
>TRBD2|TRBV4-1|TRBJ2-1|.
TGCGCCAGCAGCCAAAGGCCTAGCGGGGGCGATGAGCAGTTCTTC
CASSQRPSGGDEQFF
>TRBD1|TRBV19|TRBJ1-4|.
TGTGCCAGTAGTCCGACAGGGACGAATGAAAAACTGTTTTTT
CASSPTGTNEKLFF
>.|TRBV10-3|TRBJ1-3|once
TGTGCCATCAGTGACCCTGGTGGGGCAGCCTCAGGAAACACCATATATTTT
CAISDPGGAASGNTIYF
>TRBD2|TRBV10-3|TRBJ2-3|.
TGTGCCATCAGCTCTGGACTAGTCCCCGATACGCAGTATTTT
CAISSGLVPDTQYF
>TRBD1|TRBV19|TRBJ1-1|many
TGTGCCAGTAGTACTTCCGGGACAGCCTTTGAAGCTTTCTTT
CASSTSGTAFEAFF
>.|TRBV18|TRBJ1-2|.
TGTGCCAGCTCACCCTCGGACGGAACAACTAACTATGGCTACACCTTC
CASSPSDGTTNYGYTF
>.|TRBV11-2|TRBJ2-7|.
TGTGCCAGCAGCTTAGCAGGGCCGATCTCCTACGAGCAGTACTTC
CASSLAGPISYEQYF
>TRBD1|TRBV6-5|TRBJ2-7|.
TGTGCCAGCAAGGAAGCCGGGACAGGGTCCTACGAGCAGTACTTC
CASKEAGTGSYEQYF
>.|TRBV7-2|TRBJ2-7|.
TGTGCCAGCAGCTTTTTAGGACACCTCGACGAGCAGTACTTC
CASSFLGHLDEQYF
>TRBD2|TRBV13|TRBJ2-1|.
TGTGCCAGCAGCTTTGACGCCGGGGGGGCCGACTACAATGAGCAGTTCTTC
CASSFDAGGADYNEQFF
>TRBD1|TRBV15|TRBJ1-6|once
TGTGCCACCAGCAGAGTCAGGGGGAGAGTTGGGGTTCGTAATTCACCCCTCCACTTT
CATSRVRGRVGVRNSPLHF
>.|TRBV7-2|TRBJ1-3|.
TGTGCCAGCAGCTTACTTACCACCCCTACCATATATTTT
CASSLLTTPTIYF
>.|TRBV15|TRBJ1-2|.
TGTGCCACCAGCAGGGGCCCCTTTCGGGCCAACTATGGCTACACCTTC
CATSRGPFRANYGYTF
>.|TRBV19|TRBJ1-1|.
TGTGCCAGTAGTATAGATGGCTTTGGGCAGACCGGAGCTTTCTTT
CASSIDGFGQTGAFF
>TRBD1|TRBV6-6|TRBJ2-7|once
TGTGCCAGCAGTCCGGGACAGGAAGGCTACGAGCAGTACTTC
CASSPGQEGYEQYF